These 15 T cell receptor beta chains originate from one sample sequenced in a study of radiotherapy plus CTLA-4 blockade in lung cancer. TCRdb's table, derived via immunoSEQ multiplex PCR, lists solely in-frame clones and lacks some. The sample shows more than 75,000 clones, 65% to 75% of them seen only once. The sample here was peripheral blood, taken from a patient treated with radiotherapy plus ipilimumab. These receptors all stem from a human donor with non-small cell lung cancer who had a partial response to radiotherapy plus ipilimumab. Some clones in this sample may be carry-over from other donors' samples.

The chain joins TRBV19 to TRBJ2-7; D not certain. Germline loops: CDR1 LNHDA, CDR2 SQIVND (reference sequence). The CDR3 extends over 16 amino acids. V lost 6 bases and J lost 0, with 18 bases in between. The CDR3 loop reads CASSPLSTENSYEQYF. The CDR3 DNA is TGTGCCAGTAGCCCCCTTTCCACAGAGAACTCCTACGAGCAGTACTTC.

The rearrangement uses TRBV28 and TRBJ1-1; D is unresolved. The CDR3 runs to 12 residues. From germline, CDR1 is MDHEN and CDR2 SYDVKM. V dropped 6 bases and J dropped 10 bases, with 15 bases sitting between them. The CDR3 DNA sequence: TGTGCCAGCAGCGTGTCTGTCGGGAGAGCTTTCTTT. Its protein is CASSVSVGRAFF.

V is TRBV5-1 and J is TRBJ2-2, with TRBD2 as a possible D gene (6 bases). CDR1 and CDR2 from the germline V gene are SGHRS and YFSETQ. CDR3 length: 14 residues. Trimming stripped 0 bases from V and 7 bases from J, with 10 bases between. The CDR3 coding sequence is TGCGCCAGCAGCTTGGTCATGGAGGGCGGGGAGCTGTTTTTT. Translation: CASSLVMEGGELFF. The full variable domain, rest sourced from reference TRBV5-1 and TRBJ2-2, is KAGVTQTPRYLIKTRGQQVTLSCSPISGHRSVSWYQQTPGQGLQFLFEYFSETQRNKGNFPGRFSGRQFSNSRSEMNVSTLELGDSALYLCASSLVMEGGELFFGEGSRLTVL.

The rearrangement joins TRBV5-6 to TRBJ1-1, with 7 bases matching TRBD1. Per the germline V gene, CDR1 is SGHDT and CDR2 is YYEEEE. This CDR3 contains 15 residues. V was pared by 4 bases and J by 3 bases, with 9 bases of the junction left unmatched. The CDR3, as DNA: TGTGCCAGCAGCCCCGTAGGGGACAGCGACACTGAAGCTTTCTTT. Translated: CASSPVGDSDTEAFF.

The V gene is TRBV9, the J gene TRBJ2-2; 8 bases are a match to TRBD1. The V and J ends lost 4 bases and 1 base, in that order; junction bases with no gene match: 3. The CDR3 loop spans 15 amino acids. The germline V gene encodes CDR1 SGDLS and CDR2 YYNGEE. The CDR3 DNA is TGTGCCAGCAGCCCCGGGACAGGGAACACCGGGGAGCTGTTTTTT. Translating it yields CASSPGTGNTGELFF.

This chain connects TRBV5-1 to TRBJ2-5; possible D gene TRBD1, 5 bases. Germline CDR1 SGHRS, CDR2 YFSETQ. This CDR3 is 15 amino acids long. Trimming removed 3 bases from V and 3 bases from J, with 15 bases in between. The chain's CDR3 is CASSSQGGLEETQYF. As DNA, the CDR3 is TGCGCCAGCAGCTCTCAGGGTGGCTTGGAAGAGACCCAGTACTTC. The variable domain in full, completed from reference TRBV5-1 and TRBJ2-5, reads KAGVTQTPRYLIKTRGQQVTLSCSPISGHRSVSWYQQTPGQGLQFLFEYFSETQRNKGNFPGRFSGRQFSNSRSEMNVSTLELGDSALYLCASSSQGGLEETQYFGPGTRLLVL.

The V and J genes are TRBV7-9 and TRBJ1-2; 10 positions match TRBD1. Germline values: CDR1 SEHNR, CDR2 FQNEAQ (reference sequence). This CDR3 is 14 amino acids long. V shed 6 bases, J shed 3 bases, and the junction held 4 bases outside the gene matches. For the CDR3, the DNA is TGTGCCAGCAGGCGGGACAGGGGAGACTATGGCTACACCTTC. Amino acids: CASRRDRGDYGYTF.

This chain uses TRBV25-1 with TRBJ2-5; D is perhaps TRBD2 (6 bases). CDR1 is MGHDK, CDR2 SYGVNS, per germline. V lost 5 bases to trimming and J lost 5 bases, with 18 bases between them. This CDR3 spans 15 amino acids. The chain's CDR3 is CASSKPSAAWETQYF. Written as DNA, the CDR3 is TGTGCCAGCAGTAAACCTAGCGCGGCATGGGAGACCCAGTACTTC.

In its sample, this clone was seen once. This sequence joins TRBV5-4 and TRBJ2-5, with D possibly being TRBD1 (6 bases). Trimming took 1 base from V and 8 from J, leaving 12 bases between them. Germline-derived CDR1 and CDR2 are SGHNT and YYREEE (reference sequence). CDR3 length: 13 residues. This chain's CDR3 is CASSLTHRETQYF. DNA of the CDR3: TGTGCCAGCAGCTTGACCCACAGGGAAACCCAGTACTTC. Supplemented by reference TRBV5-4 and TRBJ2-5, the full variable domain reads ETGVTQSPTHLIKTRGQQVTLRCSSQSGHNTVSWYQQALGQGPQFIFQYYREEENGRGNFPPRFSGLQFPNYSSELNVNALELDDSALYLCASSLTHRETQYFGPGTRLLVL.

The V gene is TRBV28, the J gene TRBJ2-5; 9 positions agree with TRBD2. This CDR3 contains 15 residues. The V segment lost 6 bases and the J segment 3 bases; nucleotides outside the gene matches: 8. Germline V gene sequence: CDR1 MDHEN, CDR2 SYDVKM. The CDR3 reads CASSSPGLAKETQYF. The CDR3 coding sequence is TGTGCCAGCAGCTCCCCGGGACTAGCAAAAGAGACCCAGTACTTC.

The J gene is TRBJ2-2, the V gene TRBV7-3; TRBD2 might be the D (5 bases). Germline lookup yields CDR1 SGHTA and CDR2 FQGTGA. This CDR3 is 14 amino acids long. V lost 1 base and J lost 6, with 9 bases in between. The CDR3: CASSLIALPGELFF. The CDR3 DNA follows: TGTGCCAGCAGCTTAATAGCGCTCCCCGGGGAGCTGTTTTTT.

The genes are TRBV6-1 and TRBJ2-1; 9 nucleotides align to TRBD1. The V gene end was trimmed by 4 bases and the J gene end by 6 bases; junction bases not matched to a gene: 4. The CDR3 spans 14 residues. Germline V gene lookup returns CDR1 MNHNS and CDR2 SASEGT. DNA of the CDR3: TGTGCCAGCAGTGGTGGGACAGGGCTCAATGAGCAGTTCTTC. This encodes CASSGGTGLNEQFF.

This chain links TRBV19 with TRBJ2-7; possible D gene TRBD2, 5 bases. The CDR3 spans 14 residues. The V and J ends lost 9 bases and 2 bases respectively, with 17 bases between them. Per the germline V gene, CDR1 is LNHDA and CDR2 is SQIVND (reference sequence). The CDR3 DNA is TGTGCCAGCTCCCCCGGGGATCTGGCCTACGAGCAGTACTTC. Translated, it gives CASSPGDLAYEQYF.

The chain has TRBV2 and TRBJ1-6; D remains ambiguous. In germline, CDR1 is SNHLY, CDR2 FYNNEI. The CDR3 has 15 residues. Trimming cost V 7 bases and J 0 bases, with 10 bases left between them. The CDR3 DNA reads as TGTGCCAGCATGCCCAGGAACTCCTATAATTCACCCCTCCACTTT. Its protein is CASMPRNSYNSPLHF.

The CDR3: CASSQEFQRQQHYEQYF. The CDR3 bases are TGCGCCAGCAGCCAAGAATTTCAGAGACAGCAACACTACGAGCAGTACTTC. The chain employs TRBV4-1 and TRBJ2-7, with D perhaps TRBD1 (5 bases). Trimming took 0 bases from V and 3 from J, leaving 18 bases between them. In germline, CDR1 is MGHRA, CDR2 YSYEKL. The CDR3 has 17 residues.